The text below deals with one TCR beta chain. As yet, its antigen is unknown. The sample comes from a study of T cell responses to AZD1222 COVID-19 vaccine. Some clones are missing from TCRdb's copy, which holds only in-frame ones; the method was immunoSEQ multiplex PCR. The table has some 120,000 clones, around 92% seen once. The study's findings and limits: The sample set comprised mostly white British donors with more females, and clonal diversity was possibly underestimated.

Germline V gives CDR1 MNHEY, CDR2 SMNVEV (reference sequence). Unmatched junction bases numbered 11, after V lost 8 bases and J lost 4 bases. The CDR3 runs to 16 residues. The material was peripheral blood, obtained on day 0 of AZD1222 vaccination. This sequence originates from an adult in good health. This chain joins TRBV27 and TRBJ1-6; 7 nucleotides agree with TRBD1. This CDR3 reads CASGTQQGRYNSPLHF. CDR3 DNA: TGTGCCAGCGGAACTCAACAGGGGAGGTATAATTCACCCCTCCACTTT.